These 13 T cell receptor beta chains share one sample of origin, sequenced in a study of CD8+CD57+ T cells in acquired aplastic anemia (dated by TCRdb to 2016 to 2019). The sequencer listed for this sample is Illumina HiSeq 2000. Genomic DNA was used as template for profiling of TCR beta VDJ combinations and CDR3 sequences. TCRdb's own reprocessing of the public reads used fastp at Q25 and MiXCR and kept productive beta chains. Duplicate CDR3 protein sequences are folded into a single record with the most common DNA and genes. Within this sample are 150,000 or so distinct CDR3 sequences, with 52% of them counted one time only. The ten largest account for approximately 12% of the sample. Patients chosen for sequencing had shown expansion of CD8+CD57+ cells by flow cytometry. Sequenced: sorted CD4+, CD8+, or CD8+CD57+ T cells (not recorded which) from PBMCs. These receptors all come from a human donor with aplastic anemia.

This clonotype was recorded many times. The V and J genes are TRBV7-6 and TRBJ2-2, with TRBD1 matching 8 bases. The CDR3 is made up of 18 amino acids. The germline gives CDR1 SGHVS, CDR2 FNYEAQ. V lost 4 bases and J lost 1; bases outside the gene matches: 11. This CDR3 is CASSSPFLGQENTGELFF. CDR3 sequence (DNA): TGTGCCAGCAGCTCACCTTTTTTGGGACAGGAGAACACCGGGGAGCTGTTTTTT.

This clonotype was detected ten times or more. V gene TRBV6-4 combines with J gene TRBJ2-1; possibly TRBD1 or TRBD2 for D (5 bases each). The CDR3 runs 14 residues. CDR1 MRHNA and CDR2 SNTAGT come from the germline V gene. V lost 3 bases and J 7 bases, leaving 13 bases between the germline ends. The CDR3 here is CASSEGLASNEQFF. CDR3 coding DNA: TGTGCCAGCAGTGAGGGGCTAGCATCTAATGAGCAGTTCTTC.

In its sample, this clonotype was seen a few times. The genes are TRBV19 and TRBJ2-3; tentative D call: TRBD1 (5 bases). There are 11 residues in the CDR3. Germline CDR1 is LNHDA and CDR2 is SQIVND (reference sequence). Trimming stripped 7 bases from V and 5 bases from J, with 7 bases between. In nucleotides, the CDR3 is TGTGCCAGTATTAGGGGAGATACGCAGTATTTT. It codes for CASIRGDTQYF.

The V call is TRBV7-9, the J call TRBJ2-3; a weak D match, TRBD1 (5 bases). Germline CDR1 is SEHNR and CDR2 is FQNEAQ (reference sequence). Trimming took off 5 bases at V and 2 bases at J, with 11 bases between the two ends. The CDR3 contains 14 residues. The DNA of the CDR3 is TGTGCCAGCAGCCTTATTGGACACACAGATACGCAGTATTTT. This translates into CASSLIGHTDTQYF.

The table lists this clonotype with a count of one. J is TRBJ1-4 and V is TRBV29-1, with 7 bases aligning to TRBD1. Trimming removed 4 bases from V and 8 bases from J; junction bases left unmatched: 1. This CDR3 is built from 11 residues. The V gene's germline CDR1 is SQVTM and CDR2 ANQGSEA. The CDR3 DNA follows: TGCAGCGTTGGGGGACAGGAAAAACTGTTTTTT. It specifies CSVGGQEKLFF.

This clonotype was counted at least ten times. V and J are TRBV5-5 and TRBJ2-7; possible D gene TRBD1, 5 bases. V was clipped by 1 base and J by 5 bases, with 13 bases between them. The CDR3 extends over 14 amino acids. Germline CDR1 and CDR2: SGHKS and YYEKEE (reference sequence). CDR3 sequence reads: CASSLRQGNHEQYF. The CDR3 coding sequence is TGTGCCAGCAGCTTGCGGCAGGGTAACCACGAGCAGTACTTC.

The chain couples TRBV5-8 to TRBJ1-2; 7 bases map to TRBD1. This CDR3 is built from 15 residues. Per the germline V gene, CDR1 is SGHTS and CDR2 is YDEGEE. With V trimmed by 0 bases and J by 8 bases, 10 bases remained unmatched. CDR3 nucleotides: TGTGCCAGCAGCTTGGCCTACAGGGGAACGAACGGCTACACCTTC. This codes for CASSLAYRGTNGYTF.

This clonotype came up a few times. This chain links TRBV10-2 with TRBJ2-1, with 10 bases that match TRBD2. CDR1 is WSHSY and CDR2 is SAAADI in the germline V gene. The J segment lost 7 bases and the V segment lost 4 bases, leaving 10 bases of the junction unmatched. This CDR3 spans 16 amino acids. CDR3 loop: CASSVRTSGRGNEQFF. CDR3 sequence (DNA): TGCGCCAGCAGTGTAAGGACTAGCGGAAGGGGGAATGAGCAGTTCTTC.

Remarks on this clonotype: A read error may account for a junction end that differs from germline. This chain links TRBV19 with TRBJ1-2, with D possibly being TRBD1 (5 bases). The CDR3 extends over 13 amino acids. CDR1 and CDR2 from the germline V gene are LNHDA and SQIVND (reference sequence). The CDR3 nucleotides read TGTGCCAGTAGTATCAGGGCCTCCTATGGCTACGCCTTC. The encoded protein is CASSIRASYGYAF.

The chain carries TRBV27 and TRBJ2-3; D gene uncertain. The germline V gene encodes CDR1 MNHEY and CDR2 SMNVEV (reference sequence). The V gene lost 5 bases and the J gene lost 1 base, with 19 bases spanning the gap. The CDR3 loop spans 17 amino acids. CDR3 sequence (DNA): TGTGCCAGCAGTCCTTTTACTCTGGCGATGCGCACAGATACGCAGTATTTT. Its translation is CASSPFTLAMRTDTQYF.

This clonotype was observed many times. CDR3 amino acids: CASSSSSGTGKNTEAFF. The CDR3 DNA sequence: TGTGCCAGCAGCTCCAGCTCGGGGACAGGGAAGAACACTGAAGCTTTCTTT. The chain links TRBV7-9 to TRBJ1-1, with 9 nucleotides matching TRBD1. The germline gives CDR1 SEHNR, CDR2 FQNEAQ (reference sequence). V shed 4 bases and J 1 base; nucleotides not matched to a gene: 10. This CDR3 has 17 amino acids.

The rearrangement joins TRBV19 to TRBJ2-2, with D uncertain. The germline V gene encodes CDR1 LNHDA and CDR2 SQIVND (reference sequence). V was pared by 7 bases and J by 2 bases, with 20 bases between. This CDR3 comprises 17 residues. This chain's CDR3 is CASKASLEGINTGELFF. Written as DNA, the CDR3 is TGTGCCAGTAAGGCCTCGCTCGAAGGGATTAACACCGGGGAGCTGTTTTTT. Based on the CDR3 plus reference TRBV19 and TRBJ2-2, the full variable domain is DGGITQSPKYLFRKEGQNVTLSCEQNLNHDAMYWYRQDPGQGLRLIYYSQIVNDFQKGDIAEGYSVSREKKESFPLTVTSAQKNPTAFYLCASKASLEGINTGELFFGEGSRLTVL.

V is TRBV15 and J is TRBJ2-5; D may be TRBD2 (6 bases). V was pared by 5 bases and J by 5 bases, with 18 bases between. This CDR3 has 15 amino acids. Germline assignment: CDR1 LNHNV and CDR2 YYDKDF (reference sequence). The CDR3 loop is CATSPQGLRGETQYF. The DNA of the CDR3 is TGTGCCACCAGCCCCCAAGGACTACGTGGGGAGACCCAGTACTTC. The full variable domain, completed using reference TRBV15 and TRBJ2-5, is DAMVIQNPRYQVTQFGKPVTLSCSQTLNHNVMYWYQQKSSQAPKLLFHYYDKDFNNEADTPDNFQSRRPNTSFCFLDIRSPGLGDTAMYLCATSPQGLRGETQYFGPGTRLLVL.